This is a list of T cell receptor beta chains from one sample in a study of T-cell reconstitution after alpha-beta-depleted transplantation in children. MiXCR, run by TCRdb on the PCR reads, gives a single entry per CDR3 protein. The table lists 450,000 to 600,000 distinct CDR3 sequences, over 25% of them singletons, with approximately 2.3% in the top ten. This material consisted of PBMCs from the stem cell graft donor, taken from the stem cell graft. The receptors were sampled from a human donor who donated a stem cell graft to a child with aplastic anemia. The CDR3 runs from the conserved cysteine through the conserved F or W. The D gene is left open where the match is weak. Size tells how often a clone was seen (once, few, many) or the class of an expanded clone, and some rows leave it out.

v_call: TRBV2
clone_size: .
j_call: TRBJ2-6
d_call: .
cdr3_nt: TGTGCCAGCATCCGAGGGGGGCCAGCCTCGGCCAACGTCCTGACTTTC
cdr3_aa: CASIRGGPASANVLTF

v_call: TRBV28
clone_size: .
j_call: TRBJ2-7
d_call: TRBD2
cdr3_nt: TGTGCCAGCAGTTTTCACCACGGGGCAGCGGGAGGGCTTGGGTCCTACGAGCAGTACTTC
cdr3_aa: CASSFHHGAAGGLGSYEQYF

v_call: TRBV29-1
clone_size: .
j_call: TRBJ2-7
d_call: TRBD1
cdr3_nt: TGCAGCGTTGGGCAGGGGGATTACTACGAGCAGTACTTC
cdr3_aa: CSVGQGDYYEQYF

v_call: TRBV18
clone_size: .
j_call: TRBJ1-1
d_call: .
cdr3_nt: TGTGCCAGCTCATTTACAGAGACCCCTGAAGCTTTCTTT
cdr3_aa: CASSFTETPEAFF

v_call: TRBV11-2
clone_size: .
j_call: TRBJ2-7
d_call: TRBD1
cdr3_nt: TGTGCCAGCAGCCCGGGACAGCCGAACTCCTACGAGCAGTACTTC
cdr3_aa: CASSPGQPNSYEQYF

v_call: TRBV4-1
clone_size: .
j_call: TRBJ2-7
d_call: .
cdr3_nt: TGCGCCAGCAGCCAAGGCCCCATCTCATACGAGCAGTACTTC
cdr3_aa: CASSQGPISYEQYF

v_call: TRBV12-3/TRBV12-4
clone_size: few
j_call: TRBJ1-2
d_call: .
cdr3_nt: TGTGCCAGCAGTTTAGGACAGTCCGCTAACTATGGCTACACCTTC
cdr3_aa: CASSLGQSANYGYTF

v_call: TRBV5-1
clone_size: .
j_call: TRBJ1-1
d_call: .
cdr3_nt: TGCGCCAGCAGCTTGGGGTGGGGGTCAGGAGCATCTGAAGCTTTCTTT
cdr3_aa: CASSLGWGSGASEAFF

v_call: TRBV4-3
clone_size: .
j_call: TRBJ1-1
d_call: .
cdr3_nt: TGCGCCAGCAGCCAAGATTCATCAGGGGATGGGACTGAAGCTTTCTTT
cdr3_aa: CASSQDSSGDGTEAFF

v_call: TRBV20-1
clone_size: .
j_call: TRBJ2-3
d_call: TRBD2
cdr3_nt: TGCAGTGCTTGCCCGACTAGCGGGAGTGCAGATACGCAGTATTTT
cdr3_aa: CSACPTSGSADTQYF

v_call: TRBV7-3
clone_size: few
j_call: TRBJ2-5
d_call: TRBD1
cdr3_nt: TGTGCCAGCACCCTCAGGGGGCGCATAGGGGAGACCCAGTACTTC
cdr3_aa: CASTLRGRIGETQYF

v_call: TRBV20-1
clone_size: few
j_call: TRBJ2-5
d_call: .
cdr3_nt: TGCAGTGCACCGGGGCCAGGAGAGACCCAGTACTTC
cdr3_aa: CSAPGPGETQYF

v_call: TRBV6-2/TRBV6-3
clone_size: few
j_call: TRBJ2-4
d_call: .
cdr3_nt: TGTGCCAGCAGACCCGGGGCGGCCAAAAACATTCAGTACTTC
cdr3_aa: CASRPGAAKNIQYF

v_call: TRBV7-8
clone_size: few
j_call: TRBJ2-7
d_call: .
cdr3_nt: TGTGCCAGCAGCTTAATGGGCAGCACAAGCTCCTACGAGCAGTACTTC
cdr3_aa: CASSLMGSTSSYEQYF

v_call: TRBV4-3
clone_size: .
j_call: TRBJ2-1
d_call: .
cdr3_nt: TGCGCCAGCAGCCAAGATAGCGACACCCATGAGCAGTTCTTC
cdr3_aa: CASSQDSDTHEQFF

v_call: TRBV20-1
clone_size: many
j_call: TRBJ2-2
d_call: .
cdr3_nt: TGCAGTGCTAAACGGGATGAAGCCGGGGAGCTGTTTTTT
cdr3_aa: CSAKRDEAGELFF

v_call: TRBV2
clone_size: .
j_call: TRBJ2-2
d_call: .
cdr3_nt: TGTGCCAGCAGTGATCTTAAGGGGAAAACCGGGGAGCTGTTTTTT
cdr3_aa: CASSDLKGKTGELFF

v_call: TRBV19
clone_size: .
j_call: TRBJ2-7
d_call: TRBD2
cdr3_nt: TGTGCCAGTAGTTCCGGACTAGCGGGTACCTACGAGCAGTACTTC
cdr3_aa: CASSSGLAGTYEQYF

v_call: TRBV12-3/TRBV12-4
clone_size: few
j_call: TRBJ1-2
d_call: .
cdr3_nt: TGTGCCAGCGATTTCCGGGAGGCCAGCTATGGCTACACCTTC
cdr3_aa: CASDFREASYGYTF

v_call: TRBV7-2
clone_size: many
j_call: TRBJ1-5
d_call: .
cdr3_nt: TGTGCCAGCAGCTTAGGAGACAGTGCCAATCAGCCCCAGCATTTT
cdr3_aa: CASSLGDSANQPQHF

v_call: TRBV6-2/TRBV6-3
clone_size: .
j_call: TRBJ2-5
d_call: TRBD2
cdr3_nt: TGTGCCAGCAGTCCACTCGGGACTAGCGGGAGAAAAGCCCAAGAGACCCAGTACTTC
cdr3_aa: CASSPLGTSGRKAQETQYF

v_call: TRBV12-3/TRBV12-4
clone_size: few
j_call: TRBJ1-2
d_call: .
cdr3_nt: TGTGCCAGCAGCCCAGGGTTCGACTATGGCTACACCTTC
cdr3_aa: CASSPGFDYGYTF

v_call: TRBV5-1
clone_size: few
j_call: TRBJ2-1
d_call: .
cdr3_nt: TGCGCCAGCAGCCGAAATGTCGGGGGCTCCTACAATGAGCAGTTCTTC
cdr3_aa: CASSRNVGGSYNEQFF

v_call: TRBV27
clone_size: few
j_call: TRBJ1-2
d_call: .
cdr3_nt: TGTGCCAGCAGTTTACGCGGCGATGGTTATGGCTACACCTTC
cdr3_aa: CASSLRGDGYGYTF

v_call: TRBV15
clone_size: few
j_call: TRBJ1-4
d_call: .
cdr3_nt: TGTGCCACCAGCAGTGAGGTTTCAACTAATGAAAAACTGTTTTTT
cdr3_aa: CATSSEVSTNEKLFF

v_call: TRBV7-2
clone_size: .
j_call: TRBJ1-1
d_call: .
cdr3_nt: TGTGCCAGCAGCTTAGCGCGGGTTGAAGGAAGTCGAACTGAAGCTTTCTTT
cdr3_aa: CASSLARVEGSRTEAFF

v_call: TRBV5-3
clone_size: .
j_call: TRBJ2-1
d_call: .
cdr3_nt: TGTGCCAGGAGCTCGGGGCTAGAGGTTACCTACAATGAGCAGTTCTTC
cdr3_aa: CARSSGLEVTYNEQFF

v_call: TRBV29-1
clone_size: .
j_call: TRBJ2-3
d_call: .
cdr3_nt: TGCAGCGTTGGGGCAGATACGCAGTATTTT
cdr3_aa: CSVGADTQYF

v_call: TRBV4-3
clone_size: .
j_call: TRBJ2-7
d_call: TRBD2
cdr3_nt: TGCGCCAGCAGCCAAGGGCTAGCGGGAGACGAGCAGTACTTC
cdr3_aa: CASSQGLAGDEQYF

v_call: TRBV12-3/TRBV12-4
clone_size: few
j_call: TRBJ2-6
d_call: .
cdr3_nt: TGTGCCAGCAGTGTCCAGGGCTCTGGGGCCAACGTCCTGACTTTC
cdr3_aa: CASSVQGSGANVLTF

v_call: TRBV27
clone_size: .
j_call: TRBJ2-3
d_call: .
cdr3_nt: TGTGCCAGCAGTTTCTCGACGGCCTGGGTGAAGTATTTT
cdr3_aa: CASSFSTAWVKYF

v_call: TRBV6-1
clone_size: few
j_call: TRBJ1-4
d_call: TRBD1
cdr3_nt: TGTGCCAGCAGCACGGACAGGGCCGGACTGACTAATGAAAAACTGTTTTTT
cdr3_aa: CASSTDRAGLTNEKLFF

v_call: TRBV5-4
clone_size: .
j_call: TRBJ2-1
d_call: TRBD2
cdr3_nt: TGTGCCAGCAGCGTACTAGCGGGAGCCCACAATGAGCAGTTCTTC
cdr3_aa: CASSVLAGAHNEQFF

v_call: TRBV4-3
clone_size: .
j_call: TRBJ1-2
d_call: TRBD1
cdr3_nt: TGCGCCAGCAGCCAAGAAGTGGGCAGGGGGCAACGCTATGGCTACACCTTC
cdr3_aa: CASSQEVGRGQRYGYTF

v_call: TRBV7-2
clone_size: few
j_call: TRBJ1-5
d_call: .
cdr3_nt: TGTGCCAGCAGCTTAGTAAGCGGGAACAATCAGCCCCAGCATTTT
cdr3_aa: CASSLVSGNNQPQHF

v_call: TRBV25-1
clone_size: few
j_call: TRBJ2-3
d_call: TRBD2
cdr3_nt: TGTGCCAGCAGTGAAGACAGGGTAGGACTAGCGAGCACAGATACGCAGTATTTT
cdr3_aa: CASSEDRVGLASTDTQYF

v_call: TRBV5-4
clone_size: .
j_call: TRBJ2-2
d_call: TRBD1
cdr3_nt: TGTGCCAGCACGAACTTGGACAGGGGGGCCGGGGAGCTGTTTTTT
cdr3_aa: CASTNLDRGAGELFF

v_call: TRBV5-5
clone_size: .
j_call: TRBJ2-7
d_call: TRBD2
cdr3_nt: TGTGCCAGCAGCATGGGGACTAGCGGGAGAAACGAGCAGTACTTC
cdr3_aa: CASSMGTSGRNEQYF

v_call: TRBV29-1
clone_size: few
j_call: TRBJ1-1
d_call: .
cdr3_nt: TGCAGCGGTGGGCTGAACACTGAAGCTTTCTTT
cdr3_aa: CSGGLNTEAFF

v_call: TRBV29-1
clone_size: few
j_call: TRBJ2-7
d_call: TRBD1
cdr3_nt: TGCAGCGCCGTCTCGACAGGGGCACTCTACGAGCAGTACTTC
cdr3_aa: CSAVSTGALYEQYF

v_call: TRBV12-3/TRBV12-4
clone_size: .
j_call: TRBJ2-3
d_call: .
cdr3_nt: TGTGCCAGCAGCCCTAGGGGGACCGCCTATACGCAGTATTTT
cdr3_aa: CASSPRGTAYTQYF

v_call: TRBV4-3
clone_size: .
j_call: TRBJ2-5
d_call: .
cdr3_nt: TGCGCCAGCAGCCAGGACATTTGGACCCAAGAGACCCAGTACTTC
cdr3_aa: CASSQDIWTQETQYF

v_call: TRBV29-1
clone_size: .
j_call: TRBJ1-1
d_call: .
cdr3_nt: TGCAGCGTTGGGGCAGGCCGAACTGAAGCTTTCTTT
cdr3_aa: CSVGAGRTEAFF

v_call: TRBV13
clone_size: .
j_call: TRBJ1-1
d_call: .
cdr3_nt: TGTGCCAGCAGCTTAGGCCCTGTCCCCTTCGGAGGGATGAACACTGAAGCTTTCTTT
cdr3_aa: CASSLGPVPFGGMNTEAFF

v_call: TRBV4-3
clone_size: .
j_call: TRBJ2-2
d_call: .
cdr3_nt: TGCGCCAGCGAGGAGTACGGGGAGCTGTTTTTT
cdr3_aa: CASEEYGELFF

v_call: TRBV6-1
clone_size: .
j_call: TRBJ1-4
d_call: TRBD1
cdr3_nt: TGTGCCAGCAGTACCGGGGGACAGGCCCTACGAAAACTGTTTTTT
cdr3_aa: CASSTGGQALRKLFF

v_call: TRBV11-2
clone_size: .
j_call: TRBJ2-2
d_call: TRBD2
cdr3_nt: TGTGCCAGCAGTCTTCGACTAGCGGGACATATGAACACCGGGGAGCTGTTTTTT
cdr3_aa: CASSLRLAGHMNTGELFF

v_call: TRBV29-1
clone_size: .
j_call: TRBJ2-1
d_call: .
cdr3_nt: TGCAGCGTTACTCGCACCATCCTGCAGGGCTCCGGATACAATGAGCAGTTCTTC
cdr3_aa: CSVTRTILQGSGYNEQFF

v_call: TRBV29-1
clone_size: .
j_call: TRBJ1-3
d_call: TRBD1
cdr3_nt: TGCAGCGTCGTTACAGGGGCTAGCTCTGGAAACACCATATATTTT
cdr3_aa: CSVVTGASSGNTIYF

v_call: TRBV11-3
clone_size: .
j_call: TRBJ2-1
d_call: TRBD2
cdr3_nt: TGTGCCAGCAGCATATCCGGGACTAGCGGATACAATGAGCAGTTCTTC
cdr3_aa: CASSISGTSGYNEQFF

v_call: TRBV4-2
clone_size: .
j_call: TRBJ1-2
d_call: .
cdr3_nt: TGTGCCAGCAGGCAAGAGGAGATGAACTATGGCTACACCTTC
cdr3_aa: CASRQEEMNYGYTF

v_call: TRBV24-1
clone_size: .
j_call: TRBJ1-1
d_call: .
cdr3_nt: TGTGCCACCCGTGCGGGGGATGGCACTGAAGCTTTCTTT
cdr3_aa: CATRAGDGTEAFF

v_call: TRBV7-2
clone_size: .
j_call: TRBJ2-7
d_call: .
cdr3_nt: TGTGCCAGCAGCTTAACCGGACCCGACGAGCAGTACTTC
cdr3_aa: CASSLTGPDEQYF

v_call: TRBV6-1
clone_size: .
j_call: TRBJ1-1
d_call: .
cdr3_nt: TGTGCCAGCACCGGGGGTCTGGGCACTGAAGCTTTCTTT
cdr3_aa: CASTGGLGTEAFF

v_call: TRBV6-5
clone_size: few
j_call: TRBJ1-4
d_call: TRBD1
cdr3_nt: TGTGCCAGCAGTTACCAACCCCCAGGGGGAGGTGAAAAACTGTTTTTT
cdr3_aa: CASSYQPPGGGEKLFF

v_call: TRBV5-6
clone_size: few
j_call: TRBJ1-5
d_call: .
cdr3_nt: TGTGCCAGCAGCTTGGTTTACCAGGCCAATCAGCCCCAGCATTTT
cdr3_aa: CASSLVYQANQPQHF

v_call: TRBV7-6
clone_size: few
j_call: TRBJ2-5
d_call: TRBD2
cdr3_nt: TGTGCCAGCAGCTCCTTAGCGGGGCGGGGGGAGACCCAGTACTTC
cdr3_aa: CASSSLAGRGETQYF

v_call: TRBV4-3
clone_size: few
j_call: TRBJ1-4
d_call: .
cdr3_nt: TGCGCCAGCAGCCAAGAGGGGTCCAATGAAAAACTGTTTTTT
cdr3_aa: CASSQEGSNEKLFF

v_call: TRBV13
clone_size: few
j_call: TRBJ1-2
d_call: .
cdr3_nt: TGTGCCAGCAGCTCCACCCTCACTCAGGGGACTCACTTGTCCTATGGCTACACCTTC
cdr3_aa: CASSSTLTQGTHLSYGYTF